A single T cell receptor beta chain is shown here with its context. Its antigen is not identified. The data were taken from a study of beta chain features in type 1 diabetes. Study context: Examined across all samples were about 110 million sorted cells.

Germline CDR1 is SQVTM and CDR2 is ANQGSEA. Trimming pared 5 bases from V and 0 bases from J, leaving 17 bases between. The CDR3 totals 17 residues. Isolated RNA was reverse transcribed in full, so expressed TCRB transcripts were sequenced. Sequencing used immunoSEQ multiplex PCR; TCRdb keeps in-frame clones, though not all of them. The table has 150,000 to 200,000 clones, 8.5% to 10% seen once. Regarding the study as a whole: In every one of the four CD4+ subsets, TCRB CDR3s were moderately but significantly shorter in Type 1 diabetes patients.

Sequencing was carried out using central memory CD4+ T cells from blood. J is TRBJ2-6 and V is TRBV29-1; tentatively, D is TRBD1 (6 bases). The TCR comes from a woman younger than 45 with type 1 diabetes. The CDR3 region is CSVPRDISSSGANVLTF. CDR3 DNA: TGCAGCGTTCCCCGGGACATATCTAGCTCTGGGGCCAACGTCCTGACTTTC.